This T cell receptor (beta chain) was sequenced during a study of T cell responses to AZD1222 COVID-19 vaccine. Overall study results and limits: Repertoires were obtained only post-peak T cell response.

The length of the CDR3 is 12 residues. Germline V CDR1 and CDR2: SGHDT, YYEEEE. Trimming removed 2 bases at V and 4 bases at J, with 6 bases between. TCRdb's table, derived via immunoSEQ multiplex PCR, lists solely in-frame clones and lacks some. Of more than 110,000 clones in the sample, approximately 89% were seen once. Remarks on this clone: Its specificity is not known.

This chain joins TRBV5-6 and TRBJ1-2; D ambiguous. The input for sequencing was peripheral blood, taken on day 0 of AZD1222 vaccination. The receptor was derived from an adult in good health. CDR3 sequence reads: CASSFVSYGYTF. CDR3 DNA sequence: TGTGCCAGCAGCTTTGTCAGCTATGGCTACACCTTC. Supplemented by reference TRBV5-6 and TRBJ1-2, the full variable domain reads DAGVTQSPTHLIKTRGQQVTLRCSPKSGHDTVSWYQQALGQGPQFIFQYYEEEERQRGNFPDRFSGHQFPNYSSELNVNALLLGDSALYLCASSFVSYGYTFGSGTRLTVV.